What follows are 9 T cell receptor beta chains derived from one specimen sequenced in a study of Tregs in tolerant kidney transplant recipients. Method: immunoSEQ multiplex PCR; TCRdb's copy keeps in-frame clones and lacks some. The sample has 120,000 or so clones, 92% seen once. The sequenced sample consisted of CD4+ T cells from blood. These receptor sequences come from a human donor in good health.

This clone was found once. V usage is TRBV27 and J usage is TRBJ1-2, with D perhaps matching TRBD1 (5 bases). Trimming cost V 3 bases and J 4 bases, with 15 bases left between them. There are 15 residues in the CDR3. Per the germline V gene, CDR1 is MNHEY and CDR2 is SMNVEV (reference sequence). In DNA, the CDR3 is TGTGCCAGCAGTTTGAGTTGGGGCGCCTTCTATGGCTACACCTTC. It codes for CASSLSWGAFYGYTF.

V is TRBV7-9 and J is TRBJ2-7; D possibly corresponds to TRBD2 (5 bases). V was shortened by 5 bases and J by 6 bases, with 8 bases between the two germline ends. The CDR3 runs to 11 residues. Germline V CDR1 and CDR2: SEHNR, FQNEAQ (reference sequence). The CDR3 nucleotides are TGTGCCAGCAGCCCACGGGGCGAGCAGTACTTC. Protein product: CASSPRGEQYF. Supplemented by reference TRBV7-9 and TRBJ2-7, the full variable domain reads DTGVSQNPRHKITKRGQNVTFRCDPISEHNRLYWYRQTLGQGPEFLTYFQNEAQLEKSRLLSDRFSAERPKGSFSTLEIQRTEQGDSAMYLCASSPRGEQYFGPGTRLTVT.

This chain links TRBV2 with TRBJ2-7; 7 bases are shared with TRBD2. Germline V gene sequence: CDR1 SNHLY, CDR2 FYNNEI. J gave up 3 bases and V 5 bases, and 7 bases lay outside the gene matches. The CDR3 has 14 amino acids. The CDR3 sequence is CASSSGTNRYEQYF. CDR3 in DNA: TGTGCCAGCAGTTCCGGGACTAACCGCTACGAGCAGTACTTC.

The chain has TRBV4-2 and TRBJ2-1; 7 nucleotides align to TRBD1. With V trimmed by 0 bases and J by 2 bases, 1 base remained unmatched. The CDR3 has 15 amino acids. CDR1 is LGHNA and CDR2 is YNFKEQ in the germline V gene. This CDR3 is CASSQDGQAYNEQFF. The CDR3, as DNA: TGTGCCAGCAGCCAAGACGGACAGGCCTACAATGAGCAGTTCTTC.

The chain joins TRBV19 to TRBJ1-2, with 8 nucleotides matching TRBD1. The germline CDR1 and CDR2 sequences are LNHDA and SQIVND (reference sequence). Unmatched junction bases numbered 15, after V lost 5 bases and J lost 4 bases. The CDR3 runs to 17 residues. The CDR3 loop reads CASSPLGQGAALYGYTF. The CDR3 DNA sequence: TGTGCCAGTAGTCCACTAGGGCAGGGGGCAGCCCTCTATGGCTACACCTTC.

This chain links TRBV7-8 with TRBJ2-7; 7 bases match TRBD1. The germline V gene encodes CDR1 SGHVS and CDR2 FQNEAQ. V shed 3 bases, J shed 0 bases, and the junction held 2 bases outside the gene matches. The length of the CDR3 is 14 residues. DNA of the CDR3: TGTGCCAGCAGCTTGGGACAGATCTCCTACGAGCAGTACTTC. This sequence encodes CASSLGQISYEQYF. The full variable domain, rest sourced from reference TRBV7-8 and TRBJ2-7, is GAGVSQSPRYKVAKRGQDVALRCDPISGHVSLFWYQQALGQGPEFLTYFQNEAQLDKSGLPSDRFFAERPEGSVSTLKIQRTQQEDSAVYLCASSLGQISYEQYFGPGTRLTVT.

The chain links TRBV9 to TRBJ2-1; 11 bases align to TRBD2. Germline V lookup: CDR1 SGDLS, CDR2 YYNGEE. The CDR3 contains 18 residues. The V and J ends lost 3 bases and 2 bases, in that order; junction bases with no gene match: 10. Written as DNA, the CDR3 is TGTGCCAGCAGCGCCCACCCGGCTAGCGGGAGGACCTACAATGAGCAGTTCTTC. As protein: CASSAHPASGRTYNEQFF.

The rearrangement uses TRBV29-1 and TRBJ1-1, with 8 bases matching TRBD1. The CDR3 runs to 13 residues. J gave up 10 bases and V 6 bases, and 13 bases lay outside the gene matches. Germline V gene sequence: CDR1 SQVTM, CDR2 ANQGSEA. CDR3 sequence: CSVRLRTGSSAFF. DNA of the CDR3: TGCAGCGTACGGCTGAGGACAGGGTCATCAGCTTTCTTT.

The chain links TRBV7-9 to TRBJ2-2, with D perhaps TRBD2 (5 bases). V gave up 3 bases and J gave up 5 bases, with 7 bases separating them. CDR1 and CDR2 from the germline V gene are SEHNR and FQNEAQ (reference sequence). CDR3 length: 13 amino acids. CDR3 loop: CASSFEGTGELFF. Written as DNA, the CDR3 is TGTGCCAGCAGCTTCGAGGGAACCGGGGAGCTGTTTTTT.